Below are 32 T cell receptor beta chains sequenced from a single sample in a study of cytomegalovirus exposure and HLA in healthy donors. 13 Jbeta primers and 60 Vbeta primers were used for the PCR. Sequencing was performed with immunoSEQ multiplex PCR; in TCRdb, only in-frame clones are kept and a portion is missing. The data include about 160,000 clones; the top ten clones carry 1.3%. The sequenced sample consisted of PBMCs. The receptors shown here come from a woman aged 55 to 70 in good health and CMV-seronegative.

The chain is built from TRBV30 and TRBJ1-1; D is undetermined. The CDR3 covers 11 residues. Trimming left V 1 base short and J 7 bases short, with 7 bases between. In germline, CDR1 is GTSNPN, CDR2 SVGIG (reference sequence). CDR3 sequence: CAWSAAVEAFF. The DNA of the CDR3 is TGTGCCTGGAGTGCGGCGGTTGAAGCTTTCTTT.

The chain links TRBV20-1 to TRBJ2-1; no clear D. Trimming took 3 bases from V and 11 from J, leaving 11 bases between them. Germline-derived CDR1 and CDR2 are DFQATT and SNEGSKA (reference sequence). The CDR3 spans 11 residues. CDR3 sequence reads: CSASNQEKQFF. In nucleotides, the CDR3 is TGCAGTGCTAGTAATCAGGAAAAGCAGTTCTTC.

The V gene is TRBV6-5, the J gene TRBJ1-2, with D unresolved. The CDR3 has 12 residues. Germline CDR1 and CDR2: MNHEY and SVGAGI. V shed 1 base and J shed 7 bases, with 7 bases lying between them. This CDR3 is CASSYFEGGYTF. CDR3 sequence (DNA): TGTGCCAGCAGTTACTTTGAGGGTGGCTACACCTTC.

V gene TRBV6-1 combines with J gene TRBJ2-1; 15 bases align to TRBD2. The trim removed 6 bases at V and 10 bases at J, leaving 7 bases unmatched. The germline V gene encodes CDR1 MNHNS and CDR2 SASEGT. The CDR3 has 15 residues. The CDR3 here is CASSLGLAGGREQFF. The DNA for the CDR3 is TGTGCCAGCAGCCTGGGACTAGCGGGAGGCAGGGAGCAGTTCTTC.

The chain combines TRBV7-9 with TRBJ2-5; 7 positions match TRBD1. The CDR3 covers 13 residues. J gave up 5 bases and V 4 bases, and 4 bases lay outside the gene matches. The germline gives CDR1 SEHNR, CDR2 FQNEAQ (reference sequence). The chain's CDR3 is CASSWDRGETQYF. CDR3 sequence (DNA): TGTGCCAGCAGCTGGGACAGAGGGGAGACCCAGTACTTC.

The chain is built from TRBV2 and TRBJ1-6; a possible D gene is TRBD1 (5 bases). Germline V gene sequence: CDR1 SNHLY, CDR2 FYNNEI. The CDR3 loop spans 16 amino acids. V was pared by 1 base and J by 4 bases, with 11 bases between. The CDR3 DNA follows: TGTGCCAGCAGTGAAGGGGGACGGGAGTATAATTCACCCCTCCACTTT. Translated: CASSEGGREYNSPLHF. Full variable domain (outside the CDR3, taken from reference TRBV2 and TRBJ1-6): EPEVTQTPSHQVTQMGQEVILRCVPISNHLYFYWYRQILGQKVEFLVSFYNNEISEKSEIFDDQFSVERPDGSNFTLKIRSTKLEDSAMYFCASSEGGREYNSPLHFGNGTRLTVT.

This rearrangement joins TRBV10-1 to TRBJ1-3; no reliable D call. CDR1 and CDR2 (germline): WNHNN, SYGVQD (reference sequence). V shed 6 bases and J shed 0 bases, with 6 bases lying between them. This CDR3 has 13 amino acids. CDR3 loop: CASSGGSGNTIYF. The CDR3 DNA sequence: TGCGCCAGCAGCGGTGGCTCTGGAAACACCATATATTTT.

The chain couples TRBV16 to TRBJ2-2, with 8 bases aligning to TRBD1. Looked up from germline, CDR1 is KGHSY and CDR2 is FQNENV. This CDR3 is 19 amino acids long. Trimming took 1 base from V and 4 from J; bases not matched to a gene: 14. CDR3: CASSQFPGRQGARTGELFF. Written as DNA, the CDR3 is TGTGCCAGCAGCCAATTTCCAGGTCGGCAGGGGGCGCGCACCGGGGAGCTGTTTTTT.

The rearrangement links TRBV19 to TRBJ1-3; 7 bases fit TRBD1. CDR3 length: 16 residues. Germline-derived CDR1 and CDR2 are LNHDA and SQIVND (reference sequence). Trimming at V came to 5 bases and at J to 0 bases, leaving 7 bases not matched to a gene. CDR3 sequence (DNA): TGTGCCAGTAGTTCGCCCCGGACAGGCTCTGGAAACACCATATATTTT. Translation gives CASSSPRTGSGNTIYF.

This sequence joins TRBV28 and TRBJ1-2, with D possibly TRBD1 on 5 matching bases. The CDR3 spans 15 residues. The V and J ends lost 3 bases and 2 bases respectively, with 13 bases between them. The germline V gene encodes CDR1 MDHEN and CDR2 SYDVKM. The CDR3 spells CASSFSREGNYGYTF. The CDR3 DNA reads as TGTGCCAGCAGTTTCTCCAGGGAGGGAAACTATGGCTACACCTTC.

The V and J genes are TRBV7-6 and TRBJ2-3; D gene unclear. The germline V gene encodes CDR1 SGHVS and CDR2 FNYEAQ. The CDR3 sequence is 12 residues long. V lost 5 bases and J lost 2, with 5 bases in between. CDR3 in amino acids: CASSRYTDTQYF. CDR3 nucleotide sequence: TGTGCCAGCAGCCGCTACACAGATACGCAGTATTTT.

The chain uses TRBV5-1 and TRBJ2-5; tentatively, D is TRBD2 (5 bases). The CDR3 covers 14 residues. Per germline, CDR1 SGHRS and CDR2 YFSETQ. V lost 4 bases to trimming and J lost 5 bases, with 15 bases between them. The CDR3 DNA sequence: TGCGCCAGCAGCCTGTCCCCGGGAACGGAGACCCAGTACTTC. This gives the protein CASSLSPGTETQYF.

V usage is TRBV4-1 and J usage is TRBJ1-2, with 10 nucleotides matching TRBD1. The CDR3 sequence is 15 residues long. The V gene's germline CDR1 is MGHRA and CDR2 YSYEKL. J lost 8 bases, V lost 3 bases, and 9 bases had no gene match. The CDR3 DNA is TGCGCCAGCAGCCAGTTTCTGACAGGGGGCAGCGGCTACACCTTC. The encoded protein is CASSQFLTGGSGYTF.

The chain joins TRBV5-1 to TRBJ2-7, with a possible D match to TRBD2 (6 bases). V was trimmed by 6 bases and J by 1 base, leaving 17 bases between them. The CDR3 is made up of 15 amino acids. In germline, CDR1 is SGHRS, CDR2 YFSETQ. CDR3 in DNA: TGCGCCAGCACCTCACGGGGGACGCCTTCCTACGAGCAGTACTTC. As protein: CASTSRGTPSYEQYF.

This rearrangement joins TRBV5-1 to TRBJ1-1; TRBD1 is a possible D gene (5 bases). This CDR3 spans 18 amino acids. V lost 0 bases, J lost 1 base, and 19 bases lay in between. Germline values: CDR1 SGHRS, CDR2 YFSETQ. The CDR3 here is CASSLEVGQGTWNTEAFF. CDR3 coding DNA: TGCGCCAGCAGCTTGGAAGTGGGGCAGGGAACGTGGAACACTGAAGCTTTCTTT.

This CDR3 reads CSVYRSQGDGYTF. The CDR3 nucleotides read TGCAGCGTTTACAGGAGCCAGGGGGATGGCTACACCTTC. The chain links TRBV29-1 to TRBJ1-2; 7 bases fit TRBD1. The germline CDR1 and CDR2 sequences are SQVTM and ANQGSEA. This CDR3 contains 13 residues. J gave up 6 bases and V 5 bases, and 9 bases lay outside the gene matches. Supplemented by reference TRBV29-1 and TRBJ1-2, the full variable domain reads SAVISQKPSRDICQRGTSLTIQCQVDSQVTMMFWYRQQPGQSLTLIATANQGSEATYESGFVIDKFPISRPNLTFSTLTVSNMSPEDSSIYLCSVYRSQGDGYTFGSGTRLTVV.

This chain uses TRBV9 with TRBJ2-2; 7 bases are a match to TRBD1. The germline V gene encodes CDR1 SGDLS and CDR2 YYNGEE. Germline trimming cut 3 bases from V and 1 base from J; bases unmatched to any gene: 9. The CDR3 is made up of 17 amino acids. CDR3 loop: CASSASGTAQNTGELFF. The DNA for the CDR3 is TGTGCCAGCAGCGCCTCAGGGACAGCCCAGAACACCGGGGAGCTGTTTTTT.

The gene calls are TRBV4-3 and TRBJ1-6; D might be TRBD1 (5 bases). The CDR3 runs 18 residues. V was shortened by 3 bases and J by 9 bases, with 24 bases between the two germline ends. The germline V gene has CDR1 LGHNA and CDR2 YSLEER. The CDR3 spells CASSHSPDEGREGSPLHF. CDR3 nucleotides: TGCGCCAGCAGCCATTCTCCGGACGAAGGCAGGGAGGGTTCACCCCTCCACTTT.

The CDR3, as DNA: TGTGCCAGCAGTGTCCACTACCAAGAGACCCAGTACTTC. Its protein is CASSVHYQETQYF. The genes are TRBV6-1 and TRBJ2-5; no reliable D call. V lost 4 bases, J lost 0 bases, and 6 bases lay in between. This CDR3 has 13 amino acids. Germline V gene lookup returns CDR1 MNHNS and CDR2 SASEGT.

V and J are TRBV19 and TRBJ1-2; TRBD1 matches 9 bases. The CDR3 consists of 15 residues. CDR1 and CDR2 (germline): LNHDA, SQIVND (reference sequence). With V trimmed by 3 bases and J by 3 bases, 5 bases remained unmatched. CDR3 sequence: CASSILQGAHYGYTF. As DNA, the CDR3 is TGTGCCAGTAGTATCCTACAGGGGGCACACTATGGCTACACCTTC.

The rearrangement joins TRBV7-3 to TRBJ1-5, with 8 bases matching TRBD1. V trimming: 5 bases; J trimming: 6 bases; junction bases outside the gene matches: 9. Germline CDR1 is SGHTA and CDR2 is FQGTGA. There are 15 residues in the CDR3. CDR3 in amino acids: CASSREGQGGQPQHF. In nucleotides, the CDR3 is TGTGCCAGCAGCCGAGAAGGACAGGGAGGTCAGCCCCAGCATTTT.

CDR3 amino acids: CSGYRGNTEAFF. CDR3 DNA sequence: TGCAGCGGTTACAGGGGGAACACTGAAGCTTTCTTT. The V gene is TRBV29-1, the J gene TRBJ1-1, with 7 bases matching TRBD1. V lost 7 bases, J lost 1 base, and 3 bases stayed unmatched. This CDR3 contains 12 residues. Germline CDR1 reads SQVTM; CDR2 reads ANQGSEA.

On this clone itself: This specimen includes other DNA sequences encoding the same CDR3. The gene calls are TRBV19 and TRBJ1-2; D not resolved. Germline V gene sequence: CDR1 LNHDA, CDR2 SQIVND (reference sequence). This CDR3 region has 13 residues. The V and J ends lost 2 bases and 2 bases respectively, with 6 bases between them. The CDR3 spells CASSIRGNYGYTF. CDR3 nucleotide sequence: TGTGCCAGTAGTATACGAGGGAACTATGGCTACACCTTC.

The V call is TRBV2, the J call TRBJ2-2; a weak D match, TRBD1 (6 bases). Germline V gene data show CDR1 as SNHLY and CDR2 as FYNNEI. V lost 6 bases, J lost 3 bases, and 11 bases lay in between. The CDR3 covers 14 residues. This CDR3 reads CASRVTGDTGELFF. In DNA form, the CDR3 reads TGTGCCAGCAGGGTGACAGGAGACACCGGGGAGCTGTTTTTT.

The rearrangement uses TRBV5-1 and TRBJ1-3; D not certain. CDR3 length: 13 residues. V lost 1 base, J lost 9 bases, and 11 bases lay in between. The germline CDR1 and CDR2 sequences are SGHRS and YFSETQ. This CDR3 reads CASSLPTPGTIYF. The CDR3, as DNA: TGCGCCAGCAGCTTGCCAACGCCAGGCACCATATATTTT.

The rearrangement uses TRBV5-6 and TRBJ2-2; tentatively, D is TRBD2 (6 bases). The germline CDR1 and CDR2 sequences are SGHDT and YYEEEE. CDR3 length: 14 amino acids. The V gene lost 0 bases and the J gene lost 5 bases, with 8 bases spanning the gap. CDR3 region: CASSLGRGTGELFF. DNA of the CDR3: TGTGCCAGCAGCTTGGGGAGGGGAACCGGGGAGCTGTTTTTT.

J is TRBJ2-5 and V is TRBV10-3; D gene uncertain. CDR1 is ENHRY, CDR2 SYGVKD, per germline. The CDR3 loop spans 13 amino acids. V shed 8 bases and J shed 1 base, with 11 bases lying between them. In DNA, the CDR3 is TGTGCCATCTCTAGTACGGCCCAAGAGACCCAGTACTTC. It encodes CAISSTAQETQYF.

The rearrangement links TRBV10-3 to TRBJ2-7, with D possibly matching TRBD2 (5 bases). This CDR3 has 14 residues. The germline V gene encodes CDR1 ENHRY and CDR2 SYGVKD. Deletions cut 4 bases from V and 0 bases from J, with 10 bases between. CDR3 nucleotide sequence: TGTGCCATCAGTGGAGCGGTGAGCTCCTACGAGCAGTACTTC. This gives the protein CAISGAVSSYEQYF.

The V call is TRBV9, the J call TRBJ1-6; the D is unclear. This CDR3 has 14 residues. The V end lost 0 bases, the J end lost 5 bases, and 6 bases lay between the germline ends. From germline, CDR1 is SGDLS and CDR2 YYNGEE. This chain's CDR3 is CASSVALDNSPLHF. The CDR3, as DNA: TGTGCCAGCAGCGTAGCCCTCGATAATTCACCCCTCCACTTT.

The rearrangement links TRBV19 to TRBJ1-5; D is possibly TRBD1 (6 bases). The CDR3 length is 16 residues. Germline V lookup: CDR1 LNHDA, CDR2 SQIVND (reference sequence). V was clipped by 1 base and J by 2 bases, with 12 bases between them. This CDR3 is CASSIGGRGGNQPQHF. In DNA form, the CDR3 reads TGTGCCAGTAGTATAGGGGGCAGGGGAGGCAATCAGCCCCAGCATTTT.

The chain is built from TRBV4-2 and TRBJ2-5, with 7 bases that match TRBD2. The CDR3 is 15 amino acids. Germline V gene data show CDR1 as LGHNA and CDR2 as YNFKEQ. J was trimmed by 4 bases and V by 7 bases; bases with no gene match: 12. In DNA form, the CDR3 reads TGTGCCAGCACCTCCAAGGGTGGGGGGGGAGAGACCCAGTACTTC. It encodes CASTSKGGGGETQYF.

The chain has TRBV2 and TRBJ1-1; the D gene is possibly TRBD1 (6 bases). The CDR3 is made up of 15 amino acids. V dropped 7 bases and J dropped 1 base, with 16 bases sitting between them. The germline V gene encodes CDR1 SNHLY and CDR2 FYNNEI. This chain's CDR3 is CASKVDSGANTEAFF. The CDR3 DNA follows: TGTGCCAGCAAGGTTGATTCAGGGGCGAACACTGAAGCTTTCTTT.